This record looks at one T cell receptor beta chain sequence and its context. This specimen belongs to a study of cytomegalovirus exposure and HLA in healthy donors. Study-wide background: Approximately 180 million T cells yielded around 100 million unique TCR beta sequences, as an earlier analysis found.

The primer mix had 60 Vbeta and 13 Jbeta primers. Assay: immunoSEQ multiplex PCR; the TCRdb copy retains only in-frame clones and omits some. This sample's table reports some 75,000 clones. V shed 6 bases, J shed 4 bases, and the junction held 12 bases outside the gene matches. CDR1 MNHNY and CDR2 SVGAGI come from the germline V gene (reference sequence). This CDR3 contains 16 residues. This chain joins TRBV6-6 and TRBJ1-2, with TRBD1 matching 9 bases. The receptor was isolated from a boy aged 5-17 years in good health and CMV-seronegative. Source material: PBMCs. The CDR3 loop is CASSFTGGRQGYGYTF. The CDR3 DNA is TGTGCCAGCAGCTTTACAGGGGGCAGGCAGGGCTATGGCTACACCTTC.